This T cell receptor beta chain was recorded in a study of radiation and T cells in renal cell carcinoma. TCRdb keeps only in-frame clones here, not all; method: immunoSEQ multiplex PCR. The profile shows about 20,000 clones, 40% to 55% of them singletons. The CDR3 loop spans 16 amino acids. Germline V gene lookup returns CDR1 MNHNS and CDR2 SASEGT. Between the trimmed V and J ends, which lost 3 bases and 8 bases, there was a span of 20 bases. With regard to this clone: Its antigen is not identified.

Study-wide points: Top 100 clonotypes averaged approximately 50% in irradiated versus about 45% in nephrectomy-only tumors.

Treatment reported: 15 Gy SBRT to primary tumor, nephrectomy 4 weeks later. Nephrectomy followed 15 Gy stereotactic body radiation by 4 weeks. This renal cell carcinoma was of the clear cell type. The chain couples TRBV6-1 to TRBJ2-1; a possible D gene is TRBD2 (6 bases). This sequence was found in a woman in her 50s with renal cell carcinoma. Sequenced material: tumor tissue, taken from a patient whose treatment included radiotherapy and nephrectomy. The CDR3 loop is CASSDVGGRRSDEQFF. The CDR3 DNA sequence: TGTGCCAGCAGTGACGTGGGGGGACGAAGAAGCGATGAGCAGTTCTTC.